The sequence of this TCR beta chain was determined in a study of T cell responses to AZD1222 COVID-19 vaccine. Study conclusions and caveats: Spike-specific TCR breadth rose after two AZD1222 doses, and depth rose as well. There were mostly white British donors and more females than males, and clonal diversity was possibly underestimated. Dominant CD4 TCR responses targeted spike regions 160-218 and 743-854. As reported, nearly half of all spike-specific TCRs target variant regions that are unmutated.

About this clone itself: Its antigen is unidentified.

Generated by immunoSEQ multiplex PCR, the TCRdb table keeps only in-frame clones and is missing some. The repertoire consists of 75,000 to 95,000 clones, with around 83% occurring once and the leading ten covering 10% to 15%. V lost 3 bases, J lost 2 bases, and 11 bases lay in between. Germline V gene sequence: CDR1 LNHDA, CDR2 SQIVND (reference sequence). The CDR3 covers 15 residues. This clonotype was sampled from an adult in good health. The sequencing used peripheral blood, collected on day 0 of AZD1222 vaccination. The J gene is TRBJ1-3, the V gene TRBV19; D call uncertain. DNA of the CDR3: TGTGCCAGTAGTATTGCGCAGGCCCCTGGAAACACCATATATTTT. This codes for CASSIAQAPGNTIYF.